These T cell receptor beta chains were read from a single sample in a study of blood T cell repertoires in COVID-19. Repertoires were generated with immunoSEQ multiplex PCR, while TCRdb's copy carries only in-frame clones and drops some. Of about 80,000 clones listed, about four fifths are singletons. Sequencing was carried out using peripheral blood. These receptors originate from an older man with acute or convalescent COVID-19. Each CDR3 is given with its conserved first and last residue. Fields, in order: clone size, D gene, J gene, V gene, CDR3 protein, CDR3 DNA. D genes are given only for firm matches. Clone size is not always given. Where it is, it says once, few, many or a class for expanded clones.

.	TRBD1	TRBJ1-3	TRBV10-1	CAGEEQGLNTIYF	TGCGCCGGGGAAGAACAGGGGCTAAACACCATATATTTT
few	TRBD1	TRBJ1-1	TRBV18	CASSPHPGQMNTEAFF	TGTGCCAGCTCACCGCATCCGGGACAGATGAACACTGAAGCTTTCTTT
.	TRBD1	TRBJ2-5	TRBV5-6	CASSARGWDGQETQYF	TGTGCCAGCAGCGCCAGGGGGTGGGACGGGCAAGAGACCCAGTACTTC
.	.	TRBJ1-2	TRBV3-1/TRBV3-2	CASSPKAGVVYTF	TGTGCCAGCAGCCCCAAAGCCGGAGTTGTCTACACCTTC
.	.	TRBJ2-7	TRBV19	CASSIVPSYEQYF	TGTGCCAGTAGTATAGTCCCTTCCTACGAGCAGTACTTC
.	TRBD2	TRBJ2-1	TRBV7-2	CASSLATSGGAAKSYNEQFF	TGTGCCAGCAGCTTAGCGACTAGCGGGGGGGCCGCAAAGTCCTACAATGAGCAGTTCTTC
.	.	TRBJ1-2	TRBV4-1	CASKDTGHSNYGYTF	TGCGCCAGCAAGGATACAGGGCATTCTAACTATGGCTACACCTTC
.	TRBD1	TRBJ1-2	TRBV19	CASSAPGQGAYGYTF	TGTGCCAGTAGTGCACCGGGACAGGGTGCCTATGGCTACACCTTC
.	TRBD1	TRBJ1-6	TRBV19	CASSIAGGGSPLHF	TGTGCCAGTAGTATAGCAGGGGGCGGATCACCCCTCCACTTT
.	TRBD1	TRBJ1-3	TRBV6-5	CASSPQQGSGNTIYF	TGTGCCAGCAGTCCCCAACAGGGGTCTGGAAACACCATATATTTT